These 10 T cell receptor beta chains originate from one sample sequenced in a study of CD8 T cells in ankylosing spondylitis. Their recognized antigens are unknown. Using its own MiXCR run on the 5' RACE reads, TCRdb lists one record per CDR3 protein. The sample holds roughly 470,000 distinct CDR3 sequences, 25% to 30% seen once. Study-wide results and caveats: Ankylosing spondylitis blood appeared to carry a characteristic TCR beta motif of seven to nine highly homologous variants.

Sequencing was done on a sample of blood, either unsorted or a sorted T cell fraction (not recorded which). These receptors came from a male donor with ankylosing spondylitis.

The gene calls are TRBV24-1 and TRBJ2-3, with TRBD1 identical over 9 bases. Germline V gives CDR1 KGHDR, CDR2 SFDVKD. This CDR3 has 16 amino acids. The J segment lost 5 bases and the V segment lost 3 bases, leaving 8 bases of the junction unmatched. The CDR3 region is CATSDPGTGFQDTQYF. The CDR3 DNA reads TGTGCCACCAGTGATCCCGGGACAGGGTTTCAAGATACGCAGTATTTT.

There are a few counts of this clonotype. The V and J genes are TRBV7-9 and TRBJ2-1; 7 bases are a match to TRBD2. CDR3 size: 13 residues. The germline CDR1 and CDR2 sequences are SEHNR and FQNEAQ (reference sequence). V was pared by 3 bases and J by 7 bases, with 3 bases of the junction left unmatched. The CDR3 nucleotides are TGTGCCAGCAGCTTTACGGGAGGAAATGAGCAGTTCTTC. Protein: CASSFTGGNEQFF.

V usage is TRBV5-6 and J usage is TRBJ2-1, with 13 bases matching TRBD2. This CDR3 region has 16 residues. CDR1 and CDR2 (germline): SGHDT, YYEEEE. V dropped 4 bases and J dropped 6; count of bases not matched to a gene: 7. The CDR3 nucleotides read TGTGCCAGCAGCCTGCGACTAGCGGGAGGTGGCAATGAGCAGTTCTTC. Translating gives CASSLRLAGGGNEQFF.

The chain joins TRBV18 to TRBJ1-1; D is perhaps TRBD1 (5 bases). With 8 bases removed from V and 1 base from J, the gap between germline ends came to 14 bases. This CDR3 has 14 residues. CDR1 KGHSH and CDR2 LQKENI come from the germline V gene. CDR3 nucleotides: TGTGCCAGCACTTTGAGTACAGGGAACACTGAAGCTTTCTTT. It encodes CASTLSTGNTEAFF.

This clonotype was found a few times. The chain couples TRBV2 to TRBJ2-2; D might be TRBD1 or TRBD2, each matching 5 bases. The CDR3 is 16 residues long. Trimming removed 5 bases from V and 5 bases from J, with 18 bases in between. Germline CDR1 SNHLY, CDR2 FYNNEI. The DNA for the CDR3 is TGTGCCAGCAGTCCACAAGGGACCTTAGGAACCGGGGAGCTGTTTTTT. Its protein is CASSPQGTLGTGELFF. Variable domain in full (rest from reference TRBV2 and TRBJ2-2): EPEVTQTPSHQVTQMGQEVILRCVPISNHLYFYWYRQILGQKVEFLVSFYNNEISEKSEIFDDQFSVERPDGSNFTLKIRSTKLEDSAMYFCASSPQGTLGTGELFFGEGSRLTVL.

The chain has TRBV5-1 and TRBJ2-3; D is perhaps TRBD2 (6 bases). CDR1 is SGHRS, CDR2 YFSETQ, per germline. Trimming took 0 bases from V and 1 from J, leaving 12 bases between them. This CDR3 region has 16 residues. The CDR3 sequence: CASSLEGRPGTDTQYF. The DNA for the CDR3 is TGCGCCAGCAGCTTGGAGGGGAGGCCGGGCACAGATACGCAGTATTTT.

This clonotype showed up many times. Mismatch with germline at one junction end may stem from a read error. This chain connects TRBV5-1 to TRBJ1-1; no clear D. Germline V CDR1 and CDR2: SGHRS, YFSETQ. This CDR3 is built from 13 residues. This CDR3 reads CASSLRVDTEAFF. The CDR3 DNA sequence: TGTGCCAGCAGTTTACGGGTAGACACTGAAGCTTTCTTT.

The chain uses TRBV12-3 or TRBV12-4 and TRBJ2-1; D is uncertain. The CDR3 totals 16 residues. The V end lost 5 bases, the J end lost 3 bases, and 17 bases lay between the germline ends. CDR3 nucleotide sequence: TGTGCCAGCAGTCCCTCCGTGGCACTCGTCTACAATGAGCAGTTCTTC. Its translation: CASSPSVALVYNEQFF.

J is TRBJ2-3 and V is TRBV2, with TRBD2 as a possible D gene (6 bases). Trimming left V 5 bases short and J 4 bases short, with 16 bases between. The CDR3 runs to 15 residues. In germline, CDR1 is SNHLY, CDR2 FYNNEI. The CDR3 here is CASSQSGGAADTQYF. The CDR3 region has the DNA TGTGCCAGCAGTCAATCCGGGGGAGCTGCAGATACGCAGTATTTT. Full variable domain (remainder filled in from reference TRBV2 and TRBJ2-3): EPEVTQTPSHQVTQMGQEVILRCVPISNHLYFYWYRQILGQKVEFLVSFYNNEISEKSEIFDDQFSVERPDGSNFTLKIRSTKLEDSAMYFCASSQSGGAADTQYFGPGTRLTVL.

This clonotype showed up just a few times. The chain is built from TRBV20-1 and TRBJ2-5, with 9 nucleotides matching TRBD2. The germline CDR1 and CDR2 sequences are DFQATT and SNEGSKA (reference sequence). This CDR3 comprises 13 residues. This CDR3 is CSAPKREVETQYF. Here the CDR3 DNA reads TGCAGCGCACCCAAGCGGGAGGTTGAGACCCAGTACTTC.